These 7 T cell receptor beta chains share one sample of origin, sequenced in a study of OX40 agonist ivuxolimab in advanced cancers. Sequencing was performed with immunoSEQ multiplex PCR; in TCRdb, only in-frame clones are kept and a portion is missing. The sample consists of 55,000 to 65,000 clones, 80% to 90% of them appearing once. The sample in question was CD4+ or CD8+ T cells sorted from blood, obtained in a trial of the OX40 agonist ivuxolimab. The source of these receptors is an adult with an advanced solid tumor such as melanoma, head and neck, liver or kidney cancer.

The J gene is TRBJ1-1, the V gene TRBV5-5; maybe TRBD1 (6 bases). Trimming shortened V by 2 bases and J by 4 bases, and 15 bases separated the two germline ends. Germline V CDR1 and CDR2: SGHKS, YYEKEE (reference sequence). CDR3 length: 15 amino acids. In DNA, the CDR3 is TGTGCCAGCAGCTTTTGGACAGTTGGGGTCACTGAAGCTTTCTTT. This translates into CASSFWTVGVTEAFF. Using reference TRBV5-5 and TRBJ1-1 for the parts outside the CDR3, the full variable domain is DAGVTQSPTHLIKTRGQQVTLRCSPISGHKSVSWYQQVLGQGPQFIFQYYEKEERGRGNFPDRFSARQFPNYSSELNVNALLLGDSALYLCASSFWTVGVTEAFFGQGTRLTVV.

This clone appeared once. This chain connects TRBV19 to TRBJ2-2; TRBD2 is a possible D gene (7 bases). The germline V and J ends were trimmed by 3 bases and 2 bases, with 13 bases remaining between them. This CDR3 region has 16 residues. The germline V gene has CDR1 LNHDA and CDR2 SQIVND (reference sequence). Written as DNA, the CDR3 is TGTGCCAGTAGTATGGCTGCGGGGGCCAACACCGGGGAGCTGTTTTTT. Translation gives CASSMAAGANTGELFF.

The J gene is TRBJ2-2, the V gene TRBV18; 8 nucleotides align to TRBD2. The CDR3 has 17 amino acids. After removal of 3 bases from V and 0 bases from J, the junction contained 6 bases not matched to a gene. CDR1 KGHSH and CDR2 LQKENI come from the germline V gene. CDR3 sequence (DNA): TGTGCCAGCTCACCCACCACGGGGGGGCCGAACACCGGGGAGCTGTTTTTT. This translates into CASSPTTGGPNTGELFF.

V and J are TRBV2 and TRBJ1-3, with 7 bases that match TRBD1. CDR1 is SNHLY and CDR2 is FYNNEI in the germline V gene. V was pared by 3 bases and J by 4 bases, with 3 bases of the junction left unmatched. This CDR3 is built from 14 residues. The CDR3 sequence: CASSDRDRGNTIYF. CDR3 DNA: TGTGCCAGCAGTGATAGGGACAGAGGAAACACCATATATTTT.

V gene TRBV18 combines with J gene TRBJ2-7; a weak D match, TRBD2 (5 bases). The ends were cut back, 2 bases at V and 1 base at J, with 12 bases in the middle. Per germline, CDR1 KGHSH and CDR2 LQKENI. The CDR3 spans 15 residues. The CDR3 region has the DNA TGTGCCAGCTCACCAAATGCGGGTGTTTCCTACGAGCAGTACTTC. Its protein product is CASSPNAGVSYEQYF.

The V call is TRBV18, the J call TRBJ2-5; D could derive from TRBD1 or TRBD2 (5 bases each). Trimming stripped 0 bases from V and 2 bases from J, with 7 bases between. Germline lookup yields CDR1 KGHSH and CDR2 LQKENI. This CDR3 has 14 amino acids. In nucleotides, the CDR3 is TGTGCCAGCTCACCACCGTGGGGGCAAGAGACCCAGTACTTC. Translating it yields CASSPPWGQETQYF.

The chain is built from TRBV19 and TRBJ2-2, with 9 positions matching TRBD1. Trimming at V came to 5 bases and at J to 8 bases, leaving 12 bases not matched to a gene. Germline-derived CDR1 and CDR2 are LNHDA and SQIVND (reference sequence). CDR3 length: 16 residues. CDR3 sequence reads: CASSPNRGLVSGELFF. CDR3 nucleotide sequence: TGTGCCAGTAGTCCCAACAGGGGGCTTGTTTCTGGGGAGCTGTTTTTT.